The 26 T cell receptor beta chains below were found in one sample sequenced in a study of T cells in women clearing cervical HPV infection. TCRdb's table, derived via immunoSEQ multiplex PCR, lists solely in-frame clones and lacks some. This listing includes 25,000 to 35,000 clones. The sample was blood buffy coat. The origin of the receptors is a woman between 18 and 75 years old with a cervical HPV16 infection that either progressed to CIN3+ or cleared (not recorded which).

For this clone: The read stops 3 residues short of the end of the CDR3; the missing end is completed from the germline J gene. V and J are TRBV7-3 and TRBJ2-2; 8 bases fit TRBD1. The germline CDR1 and CDR2 sequences are SGHTA and FQGTGA. The CDR3 runs 13 residues. Germline trimming cut 7 bases from V and 6 bases from J; bases unmatched to any gene: 4. CDR3: CASNRRGPGELFF. Incomplete CDR3 DNA: TGTGCCAGCAACCGCAGGGGGCCCGGGGAG.

With regard to this clone: The missing CDR3 end, 3 residues past where the read stops, is filled in from the germline J gene. The V gene is TRBV7-9, the J gene TRBJ2-1; weak D call: TRBD2 (5 bases). The CDR3 has 14 residues. Germline V gives CDR1 SEHNR, CDR2 FQNEAQ (reference sequence). The V gene lost 1 base and the J gene lost 6 bases, with 10 bases spanning the gap. CDR3 DNA, as far as it was read: TGTGCCAGCAGCTTAGTCGGGGTTGGCAATGAG. It specifies CASSLVGVGNE. The CDR3 as a whole reads CASSLVGVGNEQFF. Drawing the rest from reference TRBV7-9 and TRBJ2-1, the complete variable domain is DTGVSQNPRHKITKRGQNVTFRCDPISEHNRLYWYRQTLGQGPEFLTYFQNEAQLEKSRLLSDRFSAERPKGSFSTLEIQRTEQGDSAMYLCASSLVGVGNEQFFGPGTRLTVL.

CDR3 DNA (partial): TGTGCCAGCAGCCTCCGGCCCCCAGGGAACACTGAA. The encoded protein is CASSLRPPGNTE. The CDR3 in full is CASSLRPPGNTEAFF. V is TRBV7-8 and J is TRBJ1-1; D gene uncertain. The read is 3 residues too short to cover the CDR3 end, so that end is filled in from the germline J gene. The CDR3 covers 15 residues. V lost 5 bases and J 1 base, leaving 14 bases between the germline ends. The germline gives CDR1 SGHVS, CDR2 FQNEAQ.

As regards this clone: The read finishes 3 residues shy of the CDR3 end, and the germline J gene is used to complete it. V and J are TRBV19 and TRBJ2-5; a weak D match, TRBD1 (6 bases). With 4 bases removed from V and 4 bases from J, the gap between germline ends came to 13 bases. There are 14 residues in the CDR3. CDR1 LNHDA and CDR2 SQIVND come from the germline V gene (reference sequence). The covered CDR3 bases are TGTGCCAGTAGTACACCTACAGGGCTAGAGACC. It translates to CASSTPTGLET. The full CDR3 reads CASSTPTGLETQYF.

Turning to this clone: The CDR3 goes on 3 residues after the read ends, and that part is filled in from the germline J gene. The V call is TRBV20-1, the J call TRBJ2-7; 8 bases line up with TRBD1. Per the germline V gene, CDR1 is DFQATT and CDR2 is SNEGSKA (reference sequence). This CDR3 has 14 amino acids. V lost 2 bases, J lost 6 bases, and 9 bases stayed unmatched. CDR3 DNA, as far as it was read: TGCAGTGCTAGACAGGGGGCTGAAGGAAGCGAG. It translates to CSARQGAEGSE. The entire CDR3 reads CSARQGAEGSEQYF.

About this clone: The read terminates 3 residues ahead of where the CDR3 ends, so the germline J gene completes it. The genes are TRBV2 and TRBJ1-2, with 7 bases lining up with TRBD1. V lost 3 bases to trimming and J lost 0 bases; unmatched junction nucleotides: 4. The CDR3 covers 15 residues. The V gene's germline CDR1 is SNHLY and CDR2 FYNNEI. CDR3 region: CASSEGQKPNYGYTF. The covered CDR3 bases are TGTGCCAGCAGTGAGGGACAGAAACCTAACTATGGC.

Details on this clone: The CDR3 end is not reached by the read, which stops 3 residues before it; the germline J gene fills it in. The rearrangement uses TRBV6-1 and TRBJ2-7; D is perhaps TRBD1 (6 bases). This CDR3 has 13 amino acids. Deletions cut 4 bases from V and 2 bases from J, with 9 bases between. Germline V gene lookup returns CDR1 MNHNS and CDR2 SASEGT. The chain's CDR3 is CASSADRPYEQYF. The sequenced CDR3 bases are TGTGCCAGCAGTGCGGACAGACCCTACGAG.

Points on this clone: Coverage ceases 3 residues before the CDR3 finishes, and the germline J gene fills in the end. The chain carries TRBV18 and TRBJ1-2, with 7 bases matching TRBD1. This CDR3 comprises 15 residues. The trim removed 3 bases at V and 5 bases at J, leaving 9 bases unmatched. In germline, CDR1 is KGHSH, CDR2 LQKENI. The CDR3 sequence: CASSPSEGARYGYTF. The CDR3 bases that were read are TGTGCCAGCTCACCTTCGGAGGGGGCGCGGTATGGC.

With respect to this clone: The CDR3 end falls 3 residues outside the read, so it is completed with the germline J gene. The chain has TRBV20-1 and TRBJ1-3, with a possible D match to TRBD1 (6 bases). Trimming removed 6 bases at V and 3 bases at J, with 21 bases between. Germline V gene data show CDR1 as DFQATT and CDR2 as SNEGSKA (reference sequence). This CDR3 is 16 amino acids long. The sequenced CDR3 bases are TGCAGTGCCAGAAGGGGAGGGGGGGCCCGTGGAAACACC. Its translation is CSARRGGGARGNT. The CDR3 in its entirety is CSARRGGGARGNTIYF.

In regard to this clone: The read gets to within 3 residues of the CDR3 end, and the germline J gene fills in the rest. The chain has TRBV5-1 and TRBJ1-1; D is perhaps TRBD1 (6 bases). The CDR3 is 14 amino acids. CDR1 and CDR2 (germline): SGHRS, YFSETQ. The V gene lost 4 bases and the J gene lost 1 base, with 11 bases spanning the gap. CDR3 sequence reads: CASSDRKRNTEAFF. The CDR3 DNA, read in part, is TGCGCCAGCAGCGACAGGAAACGGAACACTGAA.

As for this clone: The read stops 3 residues short of the end of the CDR3; the missing end is completed from the germline J gene. The chain combines TRBV20-1 with TRBJ1-5, with 7 positions matching TRBD1. Germline V gene sequence: CDR1 DFQATT, CDR2 SNEGSKA (reference sequence). J gave up 4 bases and V 5 bases, and 11 bases lay outside the gene matches. This CDR3 is 15 amino acids long. The CDR3 bases that were read are TGCAGTGCTCCCAAGACAGGGCGGGAAAATCAGCCC. The encoded protein is CSAPKTGRENQP. The entire CDR3 is CSAPKTGRENQPQHF.

Concerning this clone itself: The same CDR3 arises from other DNA sequences in this sample as well. CDR3 sequence reads: CSARQGPGTEAFF. Incomplete CDR3 DNA: TGCAGTGCTCGACAGGGTCCAGGTACTGAA. The chain carries TRBV20-1 and TRBJ1-1; 7 bases fit TRBD1. With the read ending 3 residues before the CDR3 end, the germline J gene is used to fill in that end. J was trimmed by 5 bases and V by 5 bases; bases with no gene match: 8. The germline gives CDR1 DFQATT, CDR2 SNEGSKA (reference sequence). CDR3 length: 13 amino acids.

Points on this clone: The CDR3 end falls 3 residues outside the read, so it is completed with the germline J gene. The chain combines TRBV20-1 with TRBJ2-1; a possible D gene is TRBD2 (6 bases). The CDR3 covers 14 residues. V shed 1 base and J shed 5 bases, with 12 bases lying between them. Germline V lookup: CDR1 DFQATT, CDR2 SNEGSKA (reference sequence). The CDR3 DNA, read in part, is TGCAGTGCTAGAGTTCCGACTAGTAACAATGAG. The encoded protein is CSARVPTSNNE. The full CDR3 protein reads CSARVPTSNNEQFF.

Details on this clone: The CDR3 goes on 3 residues after the read ends, and that part is filled in from the germline J gene. The chain uses TRBV7-3 and TRBJ1-6; 9 bases are shared with TRBD1. The V segment lost 5 bases and the J segment 6 bases; nucleotides outside the gene matches: 5. The CDR3 totals 15 residues. In germline, CDR1 is SGHTA, CDR2 FQGTGA. The sequenced part of the CDR3 DNA is TGTGCCAGCAGCGAGACGGGACAGGGTAATTCACCC. Translation gives CASSETGQGNSP. In full, the CDR3 reads CASSETGQGNSPLHF.

Remarks on this clone: The CDR3 extends 3 residues past the end of the read, so its final part is completed from the germline J gene. The chain uses TRBV6-2 or TRBV6-3 and TRBJ2-5, with TRBD1 identical over 7 bases. Trimming cost V 2 bases and J 5 bases; bases outside gene matches: 11. This CDR3 is 16 amino acids long. Germline values: CDR1 MNHEY, CDR2 SVGEGT. Incomplete CDR3 DNA: TGTGCCAGCAGTTACGAGCGACAGGGTAGCCGGGAGACC. Its protein product is CASSYERQGSRET. The whole CDR3 protein reads CASSYERQGSRETQYF.

Points on this clone: From the germline J gene comes the end of the CDR3, since the read stops 3 residues before it. The chain couples TRBV7-3 to TRBJ2-1; perhaps TRBD2 as D (6 bases). The CDR3 has 15 residues. In germline, CDR1 is SGHTA, CDR2 FQGTGA. Trimming took 2 bases from V and 1 from J, leaving 9 bases between them. The covered CDR3 bases are TGTGCCAGCAGCTTAGCGGGGCCATCCTACAATGAG. It translates to CASSLAGPSYNE. The full CDR3 reads CASSLAGPSYNEQFF.

Worth noting for this clone: The sequence runs out 3 residues before the end of the CDR3; the remainder is reconstructed from the germline J gene. This chain uses TRBV20-1 with TRBJ1-2, with 12 positions matching TRBD1. The CDR3 runs to 14 residues. The germline CDR1 and CDR2 sequences are DFQATT and SNEGSKA (reference sequence). The CDR3 bases that were read are TGCAGTGCTAACGAGGGACAGGGGGCGGAGGGC. Its translation: CSANEGQGAEG. The entire CDR3 protein reads CSANEGQGAEGYTF.

Regarding this clone: The read terminates 3 residues before the CDR3 end, so the remaining end is supplied by the germline J gene. The V gene is TRBV5-1, the J gene TRBJ2-3; TRBD1 aligns across 7 bases. J lost 4 bases, V lost 5 bases, and 10 bases had no gene match. The CDR3 has 15 amino acids. Germline V gene sequence: CDR1 SGHRS, CDR2 YFSETQ. This CDR3 reads CASSRTGEPPDTQYF. CDR3 bases read: TGCGCCAGCAGTCGAACAGGGGAGCCCCCAGATACG. Together with reference TRBV5-1 and TRBJ2-3, the CDR3 gives the full variable domain: KAGVTQTPRYLIKTRGQQVTLSCSPISGHRSVSWYQQTPGQGLQFLFEYFSETQRNKGNFPGRFSGRQFSNSRSEMNVSTLELGDSALYLCASSRTGEPPDTQYFGPGTRLTVL.

Concerning this clone: The read terminates 3 residues before the CDR3 end, so the remaining end is supplied by the germline J gene. This chain connects TRBV20-1 to TRBJ2-1; 15 bases align to TRBD2. The CDR3 covers 18 residues. The trim removed 3 bases at V and 0 bases at J, leaving 6 bases unmatched. Germline CDR1 and CDR2: DFQATT and SNEGSKA (reference sequence). Partial CDR3 DNA: TGCAGTGCTAGCGTGGGACTAGCGGGGGGAAGCTCCTACAATGAG. Translated, it gives CSASVGLAGGSSYNE. The CDR3 as a whole reads CSASVGLAGGSSYNEQFF.

To note about this clone: From the germline J gene comes the end of the CDR3, since the read stops 3 residues before it. This chain uses TRBV7-9 with TRBJ2-7; D gene unclear. CDR1 is SEHNR, CDR2 FQNEAQ, per germline (reference sequence). Trimming shortened V by 6 bases and J by 3 bases, and 12 bases separated the two germline ends. CDR3 length equals 13 residues. The CDR3 loop reads CASSFSVDYEQYF. CDR3 bases read: TGTGCCAGCAGTTTTTCGGTCGACTACGAG. The whole variable domain, remainder taken from reference TRBV7-9 and TRBJ2-7, is DTGVSQNPRHKITKRGQNVTFRCDPISEHNRLYWYRQTLGQGPEFLTYFQNEAQLEKSRLLSDRFSAERPKGSFSTLEIQRTEQGDSAMYLCASSFSVDYEQYFGPGTRLTVT.

A note on this clone: The CDR3 end is not reached by the read, which stops 3 residues before it; the germline J gene fills it in. This rearrangement joins TRBV10-2 to TRBJ2-7; 11 nucleotides agree with TRBD2. This CDR3 region has 15 residues. Unmatched junction bases numbered 9, after V lost 7 bases and J lost 4 bases. The germline CDR1 and CDR2 sequences are WSHSY and SAAADI. This CDR3 reads CASTPASGGRYEQYF. The CDR3 DNA, read in part, is TGCGCCAGCACCCCAGCTAGCGGGGGGAGGTACGAG.

For this clone: The CDR3 end falls 3 residues outside the read, so it is completed with the germline J gene. The genes are TRBV20-1 and TRBJ1-3; the match to TRBD1 covers 8 bases. V lost 6 bases to trimming and J lost 2 bases; unmatched junction nucleotides: 15. CDR3 length: 17 amino acids. The germline CDR1 and CDR2 sequences are DFQATT and SNEGSKA (reference sequence). The CDR3 sequence: CSAPSQGALGPGNTIYF. The CDR3 bases that were read are TGCAGTGCGCCTTCCCAGGGGGCGCTAGGGCCTGGAAACACC.

About this clone itself: The CDR3 goes on 3 residues after the read ends, and that part is filled in from the germline J gene. This chain uses TRBV10-1 with TRBJ1-4; 9 bases are shared with TRBD1. Germline V gene lookup returns CDR1 WNHNN and CDR2 SYGVQD (reference sequence). CDR3 length: 17 amino acids. V was pared by 6 bases and J by 4 bases, with 12 bases of the junction left unmatched. CDR3 DNA (partial): TGCGCCAGCAGATATAAAGAAGGGACAGGGTTTAATGAAAAA. Protein sequence: CASRYKEGTGFNEK. The whole CDR3 sequence is CASRYKEGTGFNEKLFF.

Notes on this clone: From the germline J gene comes the end of the CDR3, since the read stops 3 residues before it. The chain joins TRBV19 to TRBJ2-5, with unresolved D. CDR1 and CDR2 from the germline V gene are LNHDA and SQIVND (reference sequence). Trimming took off 1 base at V and 4 bases at J, with 7 bases between the two ends. The CDR3 sequence is 13 residues long. The part of the CDR3 DNA that was read is TGTGCCAGTAGTATAGGCAGGCGAGAGACC. Translation gives CASSIGRRET. The full CDR3 is CASSIGRRETQYF.

Comment on this clone: The read falls 3 residues short of the CDR3 end, and the missing part is taken from the germline J gene. J is TRBJ2-7 and V is TRBV7-4; D gene ambiguous. There are 16 residues in the CDR3. V shed 7 bases and J shed 4 bases, with 23 bases lying between them. Germline-derived CDR1 and CDR2 are SGHVT and SQSDAQ. CDR3 DNA (partial): TGTGCCAGCACCGTCGGTCTCGATTTGTGCGGATACGAG. Protein product: CASTVGLDLCGYE. The full CDR3 sequence reads CASTVGLDLCGYEQYF.

On this clone itself: The read terminates 3 residues before the CDR3 end, so the remaining end is supplied by the germline J gene. This sequence joins TRBV5-1 and TRBJ2-3; 16 bases are a match to TRBD2. Losses at the gene ends were 4 bases for V and 4 bases for J; bases not matched to a gene: 6. Germline V gene lookup returns CDR1 SGHRS and CDR2 YFSETQ. CDR3 length equals 17 residues. The CDR3 DNA, read in part, is TGCGCCAGCAGCGTCGGGACTAGCGGGGGGGCACCAGATACG. Its protein is CASSVGTSGGAPDT. The entire CDR3 sequence reads CASSVGTSGGAPDTQYF.